Listed below are T cell receptor beta chains from one sample, sequenced in a study of blood T cells in healthy people across ages. From the 5' RACE reads, TCRdb called clonotypes with MiXCR, one entry per CDR3 protein. The sample records hundreds of thousands of distinct CDR3 sequences, 29% being singletons. Sequencing input: blood. The receptor source for this set is a woman older than 75 in good health. Each CDR3 is given with its conserved first and last residue.

v_gene	j_gene	CDR3aa
TRBV5-1	TRBJ1-4	CASSFGVGSEKLFF
TRBV15	TRBJ2-3	CATSRSGTGGNTQYF
TRBV9	TRBJ2-2	CASSVRNTGELFF
TRBV6-5	TRBJ1-4	CASSPYQATNEKLFF
TRBV7-2	TRBJ1-6	CASSLAGAGALNSPLHF
TRBV12-3/TRBV12-4	TRBJ2-5	CASRGSGGLETQYF
TRBV3-1	TRBJ2-5	CASSQGPAAGGTQYF
TRBV28	TRBJ1-5	CASSLTSFRGSNQPQHF
TRBV5-4	TRBJ2-3	CASSYLTSGGGSDTQYF
TRBV2	TRBJ1-2	CASSEGLLYGYTF
TRBV29-1	TRBJ1-1	CSVEDPLNTEAFF
TRBV6-2/TRBV6-3	TRBJ2-5	CASRPSGVREGEQYF
TRBV20-1	TRBJ2-5	CSAVRWGDQETQYF
TRBV18	TRBJ2-1	CASSDGLKTF
TRBV20-1	TRBJ2-6	CSALRRDRVAGANVLTF
TRBV6-2/TRBV6-3	TRBJ1-1	CASSHRTGNTEAFF
TRBV20-1	TRBJ2-7	CSARPTSGGLNTYEQYF